The subject of this entry is one T cell receptor beta chain. The germline gives CDR1 MNHEY, CDR2 SMNVEV (reference sequence). The CDR3 is 16 amino acids. Trimming took off 8 bases at V and 4 bases at J, with 18 bases between the two ends. 13 Jbeta primers and 60 Vbeta primers were used for the PCR. Clones were read by immunoSEQ multiplex PCR, and TCRdb kept only the in-frame ones, dropping some. This sample has about 170,000 clones, with less than 75% found just once. The source of the sample is a study of cytomegalovirus exposure and HLA in healthy donors. The source of this sequence is a girl between 10 and 17 years old in good health and CMV-seronegative. The chain uses TRBV27 and TRBJ1-6; D might be TRBD1 (5 bases). Sequencing was carried out using PBMCs. CDR3 nucleotides: TGTGCCAGCGCAGCACAGGAAGGCATTTATAATTCACCCCTCCACTTT. It codes for CASAAQEGIYNSPLHF.